This T cell receptor beta chain was sequenced during a study of response to subunit inactivated influenza vaccine. This CDR3 has 11 residues. CDR1 and CDR2 (germline): MDHEN, SYDVKM. The germline V and J ends were trimmed by 5 bases and 7 bases, with 9 bases remaining between them. This clonotype appeared a few times. TCRdb processed the RT-PCR reads anew with MiXCR; each CDR3 protein has one entry. The sample includes 550,000 to 600,000 distinct CDR3 sequences, 10% to 15% seen only once; the top ten take approximately 10%. The V gene is TRBV28, the J gene TRBJ2-7; D unclear. Sequences were derived from PBMCs from blood, sampled on the day of vaccination. The TCR was taken from a man aged 45-60 years who received an inactivated influenza vaccine. Written as DNA, the CDR3 is TGTGCCAGCAGTGTCTCCTGGGAGCAGTACTTC. Its translation: CASSVSWEQYF.